Presented here are 23 T cell receptor beta chains from one specimen sequenced in a study of OX40 agonist ivuxolimab in advanced cancers. Library prep was done by the immunoSEQ multiplex PCR assay. What TCRdb holds here is the immuneACCESS table cut down to in-frame rearrangements. Part of the clones is not present; checked against another copy, under half of the missing clones reflect an unresolved V gene, and the others are unexplained. Recorded for this sample are under 95,000 clones; roughly 82% of them occurred a single time. The ten largest clones take up around 2.9% of the sample. Sequences were derived from CD4+ or CD8+ T cells sorted from blood, sampled in a trial of the OX40 agonist ivuxolimab. The receptors stem from an adult with an advanced solid tumor such as melanoma, head and neck, liver or kidney cancer.

The DNA for the CDR3 is TGCGCCAGCAGCCAAGGGGCAGAACCCTACGAGCAGTACTTC. Encoded protein: CASSQGAEPYEQYF. The rearrangement links TRBV4-1 to TRBJ2-7; no clear D. With 1 base removed from V and 2 bases from J, the gap between germline ends came to 9 bases. This CDR3 region has 14 residues. Germline V gives CDR1 MGHRA, CDR2 YSYEKL.

CDR3 DNA sequence: TGTGCCAGCAGTTCATCGTCGCCCACCGGGGAGCTGTTTTTT. It codes for CASSSSSPTGELFF. This sequence joins TRBV11-1 and TRBJ2-2; D unclear. This CDR3 contains 14 residues. Trimming took off 6 bases at V and 4 bases at J, with 12 bases between the two ends. Germline values: CDR1 SGHAT, CDR2 FQDESV (reference sequence).

This clone was seen a handful of times. This CDR3 is also generated by other DNA sequences in the sample. CDR3 in DNA: TGTGCCAGCAGCCCGGGGCAGGGGAACACTGAAGCTTTCTTT. As protein: CASSPGQGNTEAFF. V usage is TRBV27 and J usage is TRBJ1-1, with D possibly being TRBD1 (5 bases). V dropped 6 bases and J dropped 1 base, with 12 bases sitting between them. CDR1 and CDR2 (germline): MNHEY, SMNVEV (reference sequence). This CDR3 contains 14 residues.

The chain is built from TRBV7-2 and TRBJ1-1; possible D gene TRBD1, 5 bases. CDR1 is SGHTA and CDR2 is FQGNSA in the germline V gene. CDR3 length: 13 residues. Deletions cut 1 base from V and 8 bases from J, with 11 bases between. CDR3 loop: CASSLGTQTEAFF. CDR3 DNA sequence: TGTGCCAGCAGCTTAGGGACACAGACCGAAGCTTTCTTT.

The V call is TRBV11-1, the J call TRBJ2-2, with D maybe TRBD2 (5 bases). Trimming took off 3 bases at V and 7 bases at J, with 15 bases between the two ends. The CDR3 sequence is 15 residues long. Germline assignment: CDR1 SGHAT and CDR2 FQDESV (reference sequence). The CDR3 sequence is CASSFRRGRVGELFF. The CDR3 region has the DNA TGTGCCAGCAGCTTCCGAAGAGGGAGAGTCGGGGAGCTGTTTTTT.

This clone was recorded a few times. The chain employs TRBV10-3 and TRBJ2-1; possibly TRBD1 or TRBD2 for D (5 bases each). Deletions cut 3 bases from V and 7 bases from J, with 10 bases between. The CDR3 extends over 13 amino acids. Per the germline V gene, CDR1 is ENHRY and CDR2 is SYGVKD. CDR3 nucleotides: TGTGCCATCAGTGAAGAGGGGAAAAATGAGCAGTTCTTC. Its translation is CAISEEGKNEQFF.

This rearrangement joins TRBV6-5 to TRBJ2-1, with D possibly matching TRBD1 (5 bases). Trimming pared 5 bases from V and 15 bases from J, leaving 14 bases between. The CDR3 runs to 11 residues. CDR1 and CDR2 (germline): MNHEY, SVGAGI. CDR3 bases: TGTGCCAGCAGTGAAGGGCTGGGGCCGTTCTTC. It is translated as CASSEGLGPFF.

This chain uses TRBV2 with TRBJ2-1; TRBD2 agrees at 10 bases. The length of the CDR3 is 17 residues. The trim removed 2 bases at V and 3 bases at J, leaving 7 bases unmatched. Germline CDR1 and CDR2: SNHLY and FYNNEI. CDR3 protein: CASSELSGGADYNEQFF. The DNA for the CDR3 is TGTGCCAGCAGTGAATTAAGCGGGGGGGCCGACTACAATGAGCAGTTCTTC.

The V and J genes are TRBV4-3 and TRBJ1-1; D is unresolved. Trimming cost V 3 bases and J 3 bases, with 14 bases left between them. The CDR3 has 15 amino acids. The germline V gene has CDR1 LGHNA and CDR2 YSLEER. The DNA of the CDR3 is TGCGCCAGCAGCCATGGCCTGGGATGGGACACTGAAGCTTTCTTT. This translates into CASSHGLGWDTEAFF.

This clone was picked up a small number of times. The CDR3 spells CSAGTDPYEQYF. The CDR3 DNA reads TGCAGCGCCGGGACAGACCCTTACGAGCAGTACTTC. This chain joins TRBV29-1 and TRBJ2-7, with 7 bases that match TRBD1. The V segment lost 7 bases and the J segment 4 bases; nucleotides outside the gene matches: 7. Germline-derived CDR1 and CDR2 are SQVTM and ANQGSEA. CDR3 length: 12 residues.

The CDR3 nucleotides are TGTGCCAGCAGCTTAGAGGCGGGGGGGATCAACGAGCAGTACTTC. Its translation: CASSLEAGGINEQYF. The rearrangement joins TRBV7-6 to TRBJ2-7; TRBD2 matches 9 bases. Germline-derived CDR1 and CDR2 are SGHVS and FNYEAQ. J gave up 5 bases and V 1 base, and 6 bases lay outside the gene matches. The CDR3 consists of 15 residues.

The chain uses TRBV9 and TRBJ1-2; TRBD1 matches 8 bases. Germline V gives CDR1 SGDLS, CDR2 YYNGEE. The CDR3 sequence is 17 residues long. Trimming at V came to 7 bases and at J to 5 bases, leaving 19 bases not matched to a gene. The CDR3 here is CASERGESRHRGYGYTF. The DNA for the CDR3 is TGTGCCAGCGAAAGGGGGGAAAGTAGACACAGGGGGTATGGCTACACCTTC.

V and J are TRBV27 and TRBJ1-3; 8 bases map to TRBD1. CDR1 and CDR2 (germline): MNHEY, SMNVEV (reference sequence). After removal of 4 bases from V and 2 bases from J, the junction contained 1 base not matched to a gene. This CDR3 is built from 14 residues. The CDR3 is CASSWTGTGNTIYF. The CDR3 DNA follows: TGTGCCAGCAGTTGGACAGGGACTGGAAACACCATATATTTT.

The chain couples TRBV28 to TRBJ1-5, with D unresolved. Trimming removed 3 bases at V and 4 bases at J, with 13 bases between. Germline-derived CDR1 and CDR2 are MDHEN and SYDVKM. The CDR3 has 15 residues. CDR3 region: CASSFTRAPNQPQHF. The CDR3, as DNA: TGTGCCAGCAGTTTCACGAGGGCCCCAAATCAGCCCCAGCATTTT.

The chain is built from TRBV19 and TRBJ2-4, with 12 bases lining up with TRBD1. The CDR3 is 15 amino acids. With V trimmed by 5 bases and J by 7 bases, 6 bases remained unmatched. Germline values: CDR1 LNHDA, CDR2 SQIVND (reference sequence). The CDR3 is CASSPGTGGFNIQYF. The CDR3 nucleotides are TGTGCCAGTAGTCCCGGGACAGGGGGCTTCAACATTCAGTACTTC.

The chain is built from TRBV19 and TRBJ1-1; 7 bases are a match to TRBD1. Germline lookup yields CDR1 LNHDA and CDR2 SQIVND (reference sequence). CDR3 length: 13 amino acids. Germline trimming cut 4 bases from V and 9 bases from J; bases unmatched to any gene: 8. The CDR3 DNA follows: TGTGCCAGTAGTACATCCCGGGACAGTAAAGCTTTCTTT. Amino acid sequence: CASSTSRDSKAFF.

V is TRBV4-2 and J is TRBJ1-1; D is uncertain. The V end was cut by 4 bases, the J end by 2 bases, with 17 bases between. The CDR3 sequence is 16 residues long. In germline, CDR1 is LGHNA, CDR2 YNFKEQ. DNA for the CDR3: TGTGCCAGCAGCCGAGAAACCGGAGTGATCAACACTGAAGCTTTCTTT. This encodes CASSRETGVINTEAFF.

This chain connects TRBV2 to TRBJ2-5; tentative D call: TRBD1 (8 bases). V shed 2 bases and J shed 4 bases, with 14 bases lying between them. CDR3 size: 15 residues. Germline V gives CDR1 SNHLY, CDR2 FYNNEI. The CDR3 region has the DNA TGTGCCAGCAGTGAAAATACAGGGGGGGGAGAGACCCAGTACTTC. Its translation is CASSENTGGGETQYF.

The chain recombines TRBV1 with TRBJ2-7. TRBV1 is assigned pseudogene status. The CDR3 consists of 14 residues. The CDR3 is CTSSQDDRSYEQYF. The CDR3 DNA follows: TGCACCAGCAGCCAAGATGACCGCTCCTACGAGCAGTACTTC.

The V call is TRBV30, the J call TRBJ1-5; D gene ambiguous. CDR1 and CDR2 (germline): GTSNPN, SVGIG (reference sequence). With 3 bases removed from V and 4 bases from J, the gap between germline ends came to 16 bases. This CDR3 contains 15 residues. CDR3 residues: CAWRDKEQFNQPQHF. The CDR3 DNA follows: TGTGCCTGGAGGGATAAGGAACAGTTTAATCAGCCCCAGCATTTT.

The J gene is TRBJ1-5, the V gene TRBV9, with D unresolved. The CDR3 contains 15 residues. CDR1 SGDLS and CDR2 YYNGEE come from the germline V gene. V was cut by 2 bases and J by 5 bases, with 14 bases left in between. This CDR3 reads CASSVSTDGHQPQHF. DNA for the CDR3: TGTGCCAGCAGCGTGTCGACGGACGGACATCAGCCCCAGCATTTT. The whole variable domain, remainder taken from reference TRBV9 and TRBJ1-5, is DSGVTQTPKHLITATGQRVTLRCSPRSGDLSVYWYQQSLDQGLQFLIQYYNGEERAKGNILERFSAQQFPDLHSELNLSSLELGDSALYFCASSVSTDGHQPQHFGDGTRLSIL.

This chain uses TRBV13 with TRBJ2-1, with D possibly being TRBD1 or TRBD2 (5 bases each). The CDR3 sequence is 15 residues long. V lost 4 bases, J lost 9 bases, and 19 bases lay in between. Germline loops: CDR1 PRHDT, CDR2 FYEKMQ (reference sequence). DNA for the CDR3: TGTGCCAGCAGCTCGGGGACCGGCGCATTTAGTGAGCAGTTCTTC. Encoded protein: CASSSGTGAFSEQFF.

This chain connects TRBV2 to TRBJ2-2; TRBD2 agrees at 11 bases. The V gene end was trimmed by 5 bases and the J gene end by 6 bases; junction bases not matched to a gene: 8. The CDR3 has 16 residues. Germline V gene lookup returns CDR1 SNHLY and CDR2 FYNNEI. The DNA of the CDR3 is TGTGCCAGCAGTCTTAGCGGGGGGGCGGCACCCGGGGAGCTGTTTTTT. Translation: CASSLSGGAAPGELFF. Looking up the rest from reference TRBV2 and TRBJ2-2 gives the full variable domain: EPEVTQTPSHQVTQMGQEVILRCVPISNHLYFYWYRQILGQKVEFLVSFYNNEISEKSEIFDDQFSVERPDGSNFTLKIRSTKLEDSAMYFCASSLSGGAAPGELFFGEGSRLTVL.